The source of this T cell receptor beta chain is a study of graft-versus-host responses after intestinal transplantation. Data came from immunoSEQ multiplex PCR; TCRdb stores just in-frame clones and leaves some out. This table has 75,000 to 95,000 clones, 85% to 95% appearing once. As for this clone: Its specificity is not known.

After removal of 1 base from V and 5 bases from J, the junction contained 6 bases not matched to a gene. The germline V gene has CDR1 SGHNT and CDR2 YENEEA. The CDR3 is made up of 16 amino acids. The V gene is TRBV11-3, the J gene TRBJ2-1; TRBD2 agrees at 9 bases. Sample: unstimulated CD8+ T cells sorted from spleen or lymph node cells, taken before intestinal transplant. The origin of this receptor is a human donor who received an intestinal transplant. CDR3: CASSLALAGIHNEQFF. The CDR3 nucleotides are TGTGCCAGCAGCTTAGCCCTAGCGGGGATCCACAATGAGCAGTTCTTC. The variable domain in full, with the rest retrieved from reference TRBV11-3 and TRBJ2-1, is EAGVVQSPRYKIIEKKQPVAFWCNPISGHNTLYWYLQNLGQGPELLIRYENEEAVDDSQLPKDRFSAERLKGVDSTLKIQPAELGDSAVYLCASSLALAGIHNEQFFGPGTRLTVL.